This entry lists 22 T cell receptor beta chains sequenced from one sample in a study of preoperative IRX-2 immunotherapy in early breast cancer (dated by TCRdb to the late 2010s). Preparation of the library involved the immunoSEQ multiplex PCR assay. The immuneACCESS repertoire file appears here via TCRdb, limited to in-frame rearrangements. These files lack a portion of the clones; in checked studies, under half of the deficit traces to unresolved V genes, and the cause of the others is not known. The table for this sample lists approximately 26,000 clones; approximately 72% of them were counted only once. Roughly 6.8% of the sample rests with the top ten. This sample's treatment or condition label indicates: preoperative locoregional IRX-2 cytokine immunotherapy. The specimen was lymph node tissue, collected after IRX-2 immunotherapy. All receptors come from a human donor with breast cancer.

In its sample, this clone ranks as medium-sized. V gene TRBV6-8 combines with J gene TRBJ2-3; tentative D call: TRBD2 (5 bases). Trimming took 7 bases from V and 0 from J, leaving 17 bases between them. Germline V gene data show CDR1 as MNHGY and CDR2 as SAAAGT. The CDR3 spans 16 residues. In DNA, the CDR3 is TGTGCCAGCAAGGAGGAGGTTCCTTCTAGCACAGATACGCAGTATTTT. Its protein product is CASKEEVPSSTDTQYF.

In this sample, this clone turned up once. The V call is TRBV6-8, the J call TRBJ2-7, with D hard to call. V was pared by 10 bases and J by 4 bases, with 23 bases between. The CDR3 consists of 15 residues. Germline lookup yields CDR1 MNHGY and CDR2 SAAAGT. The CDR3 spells CATLDGPRIRYEQYF. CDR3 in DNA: TGTGCCACCTTGGACGGTCCTAGAATTCGGTACGAGCAGTACTTC.

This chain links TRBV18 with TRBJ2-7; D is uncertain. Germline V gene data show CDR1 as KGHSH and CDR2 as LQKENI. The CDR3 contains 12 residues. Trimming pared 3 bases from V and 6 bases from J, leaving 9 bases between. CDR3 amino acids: CASSPNRGEQYF. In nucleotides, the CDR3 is TGTGCCAGCTCACCTAATAGAGGCGAGCAGTACTTC.

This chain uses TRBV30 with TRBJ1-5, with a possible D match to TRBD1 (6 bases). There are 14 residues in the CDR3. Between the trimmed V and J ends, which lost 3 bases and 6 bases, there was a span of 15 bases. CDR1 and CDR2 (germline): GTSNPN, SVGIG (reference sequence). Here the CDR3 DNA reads TGTGCCTGGAGCACACAGGGTAGAAGTCAGCCCCAGCATTTT. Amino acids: CAWSTQGRSQPQHF.

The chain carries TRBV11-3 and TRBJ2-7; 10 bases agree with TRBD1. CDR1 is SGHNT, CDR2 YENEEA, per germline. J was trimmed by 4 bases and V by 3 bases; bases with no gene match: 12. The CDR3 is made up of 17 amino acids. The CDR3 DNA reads TGTGCCAGCAGCTTGGGATCCGGGACAGGGGACCAGTACGAGCAGTACTTC. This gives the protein CASSLGSGTGDQYEQYF.

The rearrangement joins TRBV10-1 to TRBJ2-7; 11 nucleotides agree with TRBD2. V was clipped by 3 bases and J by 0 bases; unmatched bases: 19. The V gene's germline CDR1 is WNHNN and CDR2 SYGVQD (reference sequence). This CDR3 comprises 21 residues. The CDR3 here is CASSDRPPVSRGLAASYEQYF. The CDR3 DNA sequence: TGCGCCAGCAGTGATCGCCCCCCGGTTTCCAGGGGACTAGCGGCCTCCTACGAGCAGTACTTC.

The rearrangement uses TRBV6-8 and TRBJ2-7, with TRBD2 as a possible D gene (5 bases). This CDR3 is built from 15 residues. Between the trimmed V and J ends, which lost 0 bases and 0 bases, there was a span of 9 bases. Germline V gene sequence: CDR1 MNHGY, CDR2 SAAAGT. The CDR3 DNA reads TGTGCCAGCAGTTACTCTTCAGCGGACTCCTACGAGCAGTACTTC. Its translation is CASSYSSADSYEQYF.

CDR3 loop: CASSPPGGRFNEQFF. In DNA, the CDR3 is TGTGCCAGCAGCCCCCCCGGCGGGAGGTTCAATGAGCAGTTCTTC. The chain employs TRBV7-4 and TRBJ2-1; 8 bases are shared with TRBD2. The CDR3 sequence is 15 residues long. The J segment lost 6 bases and the V segment lost 5 bases, leaving 9 bases of the junction unmatched. Germline V gives CDR1 SGHVT, CDR2 SQSDAQ.

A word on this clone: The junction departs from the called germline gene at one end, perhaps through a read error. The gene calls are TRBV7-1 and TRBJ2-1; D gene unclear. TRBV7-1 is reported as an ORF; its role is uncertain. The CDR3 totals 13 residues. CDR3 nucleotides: TGTGCTAGCAGCCTAAGCTCCTACAATGAGCAGTTCTTC. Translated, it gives CASSLSSYNEQFF.

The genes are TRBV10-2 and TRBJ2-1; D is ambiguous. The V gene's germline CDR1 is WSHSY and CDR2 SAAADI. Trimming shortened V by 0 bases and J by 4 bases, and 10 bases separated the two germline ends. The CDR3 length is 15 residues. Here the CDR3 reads CASSESWMWYNEQFF. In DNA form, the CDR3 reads TGCGCCAGCAGTGAGTCGTGGATGTGGTACAATGAGCAGTTCTTC.

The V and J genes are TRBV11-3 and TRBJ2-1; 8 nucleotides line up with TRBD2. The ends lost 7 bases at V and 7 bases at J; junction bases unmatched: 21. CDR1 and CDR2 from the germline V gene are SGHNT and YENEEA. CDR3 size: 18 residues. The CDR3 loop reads CASTQGTGAAGTRNEQFF. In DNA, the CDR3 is TGTGCCAGCACCCAGGGGACGGGAGCCGCCGGGACTAGGAATGAGCAGTTCTTC.

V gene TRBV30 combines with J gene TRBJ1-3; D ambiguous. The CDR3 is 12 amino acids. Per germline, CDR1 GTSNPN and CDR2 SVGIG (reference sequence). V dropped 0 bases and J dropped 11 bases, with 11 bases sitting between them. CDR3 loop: CAWSVQSASIYF. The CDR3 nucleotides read TGTGCCTGGAGTGTACAGTCGGCCTCCATATATTTT.

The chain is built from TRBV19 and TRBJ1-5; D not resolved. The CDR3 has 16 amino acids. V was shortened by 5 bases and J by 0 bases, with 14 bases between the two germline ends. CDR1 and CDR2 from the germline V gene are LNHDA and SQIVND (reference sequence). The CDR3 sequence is CASSLTRAGSNQPQHF. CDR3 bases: TGTGCCAGTAGTCTTACTCGGGCGGGTAGCAATCAGCCCCAGCATTTT.

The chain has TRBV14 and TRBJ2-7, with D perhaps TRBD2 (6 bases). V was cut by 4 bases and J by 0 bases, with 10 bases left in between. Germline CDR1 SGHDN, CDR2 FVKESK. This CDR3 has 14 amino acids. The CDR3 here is CASSPRETSYEQYF. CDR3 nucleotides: TGTGCCAGCAGCCCACGGGAGACCTCCTACGAGCAGTACTTC.

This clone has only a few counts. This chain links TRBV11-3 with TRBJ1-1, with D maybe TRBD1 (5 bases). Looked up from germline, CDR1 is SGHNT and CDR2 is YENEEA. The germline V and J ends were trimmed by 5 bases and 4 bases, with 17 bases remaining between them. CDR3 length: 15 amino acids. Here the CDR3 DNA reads TGTGCCAGCAGCCCAGATACCCTAAGGGGCACTGAAGCTTTCTTT. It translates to CASSPDTLRGTEAFF.

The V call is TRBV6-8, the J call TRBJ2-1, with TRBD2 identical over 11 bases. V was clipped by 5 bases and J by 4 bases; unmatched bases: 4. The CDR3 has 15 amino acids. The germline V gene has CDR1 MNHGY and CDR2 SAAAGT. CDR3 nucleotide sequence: TGTGCCAGCAGTCCCGGGACTAGCGGATACAATGAGCAGTTCTTC. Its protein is CASSPGTSGYNEQFF.

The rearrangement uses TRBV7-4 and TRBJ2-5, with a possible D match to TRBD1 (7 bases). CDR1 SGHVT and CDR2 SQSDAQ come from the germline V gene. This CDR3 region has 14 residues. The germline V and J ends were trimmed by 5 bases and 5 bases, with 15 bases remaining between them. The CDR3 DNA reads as TGTGCCAGCAGCCCCCAGGGGGGAAGGGAGACCCAGTACTTC. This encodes CASSPQGGRETQYF.

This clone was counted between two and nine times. The CDR3 sequence: CASSWDSGNTIYF. DNA of the CDR3: TGTGCCAGCAGTTGGGACAGCGGAAACACCATATATTTT. The chain uses TRBV6-8 and TRBJ1-3, with TRBD1 matching 7 bases. The CDR3 is 13 residues long. Trimming at V came to 4 bases and at J to 4 bases, leaving 1 base not matched to a gene. Germline V gene lookup returns CDR1 MNHGY and CDR2 SAAAGT.

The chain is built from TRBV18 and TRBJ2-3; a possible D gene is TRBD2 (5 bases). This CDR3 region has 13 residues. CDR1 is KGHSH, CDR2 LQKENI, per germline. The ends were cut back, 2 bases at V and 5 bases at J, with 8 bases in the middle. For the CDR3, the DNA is TGTGCCAGCTCACCATTGGGGAGAGATACGCAGTATTTT. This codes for CASSPLGRDTQYF.

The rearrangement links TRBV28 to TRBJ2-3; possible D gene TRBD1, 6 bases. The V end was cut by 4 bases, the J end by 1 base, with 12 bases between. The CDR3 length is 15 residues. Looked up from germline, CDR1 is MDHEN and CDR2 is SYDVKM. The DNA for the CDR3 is TGTGCCAGCAGTTCCCCCCGACAGGGCACAGATACGCAGTATTTT. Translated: CASSSPRQGTDTQYF.

The DNA for the CDR3 is TGTGCCAGCAGCTTAAGACTAGCGGAGAGCTCCTACAATGAGCAGTTCTTC. This codes for CASSLRLAESSYNEQFF. The chain employs TRBV11-3 and TRBJ2-1; 9 positions agree with TRBD2. The trim removed 2 bases at V and 0 bases at J, leaving 5 bases unmatched. Germline-derived CDR1 and CDR2 are SGHNT and YENEEA. This CDR3 is built from 17 residues.

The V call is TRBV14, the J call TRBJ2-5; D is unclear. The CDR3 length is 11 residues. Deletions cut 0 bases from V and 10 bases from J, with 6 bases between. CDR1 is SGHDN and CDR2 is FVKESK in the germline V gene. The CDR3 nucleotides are TGTGCCAGCAGCCAAGATCTCCTCCAGTACTTC. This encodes CASSQDLLQYF.